The subject of this entry is one TCR beta chain. Its antigen remains unknown. Other DNA variants within this sample encode the same CDR3. These data are taken from a study of cytomegalovirus exposure and HLA in healthy donors. The CDR3 consists of 17 residues. V dropped 0 bases and J dropped 4 bases, with 19 bases sitting between them. Germline V gives CDR1 SGDLS, CDR2 YYNGEE. The primer mix had 60 Vbeta and 13 Jbeta primers. Assay: immunoSEQ multiplex PCR; the TCRdb copy retains only in-frame clones and omits some. Of some 180,000 clones detected, approximately 80% appear once; the ten largest clones hold about 1.5%. Regarding the study as a whole: The study had only CMV serostatus as immune exposure information. Presence/absence analyses supposed approximately even sequencing depth among donors. Later analysis showed TCR association rates varying by HLA locus, highest for DRB1 and lowest for HLA-C. In a later analysis, productive TCRs from donors in an Asian-associated ancestry cluster reportedly carried fewer N-insertions than the cohort mean.

The chain employs TRBV9 and TRBJ2-5; D is perhaps TRBD1 (6 bases). The source is a woman aged 18-30 years in good health and CMV-seronegative. The sequencing input was PBMCs. CDR3 amino acids: CASSVGFMQGLGETQYF. CDR3 bases: TGTGCCAGCAGCGTAGGGTTCATGCAGGGGCTAGGAGAGACCCAGTACTTC.